This TCR beta chain appears in the sequencing data of a study of blood T cell repertoires in COVID-19. Study context: Acute-phase and convalescent COVID-19 samples originated in the United States, Italy and Spain. PBMCs, B-cell-depleted T cells, or T cells were the source of the cDNA or gDNA that made up the material.

With 8 bases removed from V and 0 bases from J, the gap between germline ends came to 10 bases. CDR1 is MNHEY, CDR2 SMNVEV, per germline (reference sequence). This CDR3 region has 13 residues. Original handling: For nucleated cells, counts were estimated from reference gene primer amplification. TCRdb's table, derived via immunoSEQ multiplex PCR, lists solely in-frame clones and lacks some. That table is the source of V, J and clone size, and D and trimming were worked out from the DNA. The table has 70,000 or so clones, 75% to 80% seen once. Sequences were obtained from peripheral blood. The receptor was derived from a human donor in a cohort sampled during active COVID-19. The V and J genes are TRBV27 and TRBJ1-2, with D maybe TRBD1 (6 bases). As DNA, the CDR3 is TGTGCCAGCTCGAACAGGGCTAACTATGGCTACACCTTC. Translation gives CASSNRANYGYTF.